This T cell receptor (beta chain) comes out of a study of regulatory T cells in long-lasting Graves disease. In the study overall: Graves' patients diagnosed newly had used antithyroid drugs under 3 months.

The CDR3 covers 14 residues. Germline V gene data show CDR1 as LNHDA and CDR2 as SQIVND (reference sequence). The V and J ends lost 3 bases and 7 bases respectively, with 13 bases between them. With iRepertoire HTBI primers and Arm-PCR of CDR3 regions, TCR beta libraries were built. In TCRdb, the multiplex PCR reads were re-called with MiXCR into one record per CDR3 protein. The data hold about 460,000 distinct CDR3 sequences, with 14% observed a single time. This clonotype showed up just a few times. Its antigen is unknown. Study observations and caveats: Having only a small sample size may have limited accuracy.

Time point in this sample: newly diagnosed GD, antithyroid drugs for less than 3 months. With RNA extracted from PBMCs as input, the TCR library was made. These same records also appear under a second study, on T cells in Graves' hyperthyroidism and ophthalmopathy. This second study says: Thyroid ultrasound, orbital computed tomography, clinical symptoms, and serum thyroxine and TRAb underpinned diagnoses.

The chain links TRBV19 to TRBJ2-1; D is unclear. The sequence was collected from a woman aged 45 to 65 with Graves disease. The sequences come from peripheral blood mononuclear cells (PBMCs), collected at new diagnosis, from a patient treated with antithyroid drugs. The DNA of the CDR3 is TGTGCCAGTAGTATGAATCTAGTTGGTAATGAGCAGTTCTTC. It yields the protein CASSMNLVGNEQFF.